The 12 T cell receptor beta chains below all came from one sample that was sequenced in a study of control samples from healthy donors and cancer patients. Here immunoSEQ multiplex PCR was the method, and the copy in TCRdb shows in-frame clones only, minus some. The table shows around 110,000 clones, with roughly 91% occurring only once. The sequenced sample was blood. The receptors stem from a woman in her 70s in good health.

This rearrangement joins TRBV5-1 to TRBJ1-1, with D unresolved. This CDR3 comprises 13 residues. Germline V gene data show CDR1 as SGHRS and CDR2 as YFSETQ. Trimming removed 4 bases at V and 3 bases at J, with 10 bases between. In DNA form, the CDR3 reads TGCGCCAGCAGCCAGGAATGGGACACTGAAGCTTTCTTT. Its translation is CASSQEWDTEAFF.

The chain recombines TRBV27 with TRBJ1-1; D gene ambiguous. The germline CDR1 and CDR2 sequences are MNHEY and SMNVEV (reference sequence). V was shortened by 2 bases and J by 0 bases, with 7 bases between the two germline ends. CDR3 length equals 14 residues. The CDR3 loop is CASSLEGLNTEAFF. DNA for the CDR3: TGTGCCAGCAGTTTAGAAGGACTGAACACTGAAGCTTTCTTT.

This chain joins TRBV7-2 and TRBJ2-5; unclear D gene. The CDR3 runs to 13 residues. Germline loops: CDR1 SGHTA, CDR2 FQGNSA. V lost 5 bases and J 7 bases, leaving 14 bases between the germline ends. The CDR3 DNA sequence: TGTGCCAGCAGCCCGGAACCCATGGGGACCCAGTACTTC. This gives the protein CASSPEPMGTQYF.

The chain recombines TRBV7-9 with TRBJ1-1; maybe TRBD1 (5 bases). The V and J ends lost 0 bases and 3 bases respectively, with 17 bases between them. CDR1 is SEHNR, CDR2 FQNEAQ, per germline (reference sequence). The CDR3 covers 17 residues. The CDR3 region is CASSLARSIGRDTEAFF. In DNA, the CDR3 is TGTGCCAGCAGCTTAGCGAGGTCGATCGGCAGGGACACTGAAGCTTTCTTT.

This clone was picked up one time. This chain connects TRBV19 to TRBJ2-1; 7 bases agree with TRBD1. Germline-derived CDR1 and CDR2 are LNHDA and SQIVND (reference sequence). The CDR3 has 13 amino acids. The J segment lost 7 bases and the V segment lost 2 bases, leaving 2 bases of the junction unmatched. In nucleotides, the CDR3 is TGTGCCAGTAGTATACAGGGGGAAAATGAGCAGTTCTTC. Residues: CASSIQGENEQFF.

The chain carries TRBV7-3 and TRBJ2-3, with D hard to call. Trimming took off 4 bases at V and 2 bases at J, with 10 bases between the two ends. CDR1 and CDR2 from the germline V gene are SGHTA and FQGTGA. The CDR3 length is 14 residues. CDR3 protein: CASSWTSSTDTQYF. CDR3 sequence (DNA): TGTGCCAGCAGCTGGACGAGCTCCACAGATACGCAGTATTTT.

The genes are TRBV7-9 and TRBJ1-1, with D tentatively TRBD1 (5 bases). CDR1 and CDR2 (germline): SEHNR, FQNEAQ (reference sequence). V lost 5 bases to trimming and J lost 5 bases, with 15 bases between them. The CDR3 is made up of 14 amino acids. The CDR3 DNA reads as TGTGCCAGCAGCCCCTCGGGGGGTCGGACTGAAGCTTTCTTT. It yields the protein CASSPSGGRTEAFF. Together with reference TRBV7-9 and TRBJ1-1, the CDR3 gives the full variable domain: DTGVSQNPRHKITKRGQNVTFRCDPISEHNRLYWYRQTLGQGPEFLTYFQNEAQLEKSRLLSDRFSAERPKGSFSTLEIQRTEQGDSAMYLCASSPSGGRTEAFFGQGTRLTVV.

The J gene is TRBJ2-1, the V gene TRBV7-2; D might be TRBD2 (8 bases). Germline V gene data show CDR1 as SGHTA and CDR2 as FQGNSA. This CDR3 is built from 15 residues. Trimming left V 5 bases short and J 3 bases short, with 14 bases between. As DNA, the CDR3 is TGTGCCAGCAGCATTAGCGGGACAGACTACAATGAGCAGTTCTTC. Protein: CASSISGTDYNEQFF.

DNA for the CDR3: TGTGCCAGCAGTCAGGGGAACTATGGCTACACCTTC. Translating it yields CASSQGNYGYTF. The gene calls are TRBV6-6 and TRBJ1-2; possible D gene TRBD1, 6 bases. This CDR3 has 12 amino acids. Germline values: CDR1 MNHNY, CDR2 SVGAGI (reference sequence). V dropped 5 bases and J dropped 2 bases, with 6 bases sitting between them.

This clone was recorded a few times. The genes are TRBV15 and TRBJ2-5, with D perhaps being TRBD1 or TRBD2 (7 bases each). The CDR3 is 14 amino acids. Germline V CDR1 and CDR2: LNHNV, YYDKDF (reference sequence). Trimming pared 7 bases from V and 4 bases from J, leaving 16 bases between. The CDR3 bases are TGTGCCACCACAGGGGGGGGGCCCCGAGAGACCCAGTACTTC. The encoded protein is CATTGGGPRETQYF. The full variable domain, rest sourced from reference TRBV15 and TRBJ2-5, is DAMVIQNPRYQVTQFGKPVTLSCSQTLNHNVMYWYQQKSSQAPKLLFHYYDKDFNNEADTPDNFQSRRPNTSFCFLDIRSPGLGDTAMYLCATTGGGPRETQYFGPGTRLLVL.

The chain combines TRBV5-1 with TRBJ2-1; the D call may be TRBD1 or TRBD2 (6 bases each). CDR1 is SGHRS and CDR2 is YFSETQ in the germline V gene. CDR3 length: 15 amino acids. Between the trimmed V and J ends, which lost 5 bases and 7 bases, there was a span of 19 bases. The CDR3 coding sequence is TGCGCCAGCAGAGCTGAAGGGGGGCCCTCGAATGAGCAGTTCTTC. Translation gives CASRAEGGPSNEQFF.

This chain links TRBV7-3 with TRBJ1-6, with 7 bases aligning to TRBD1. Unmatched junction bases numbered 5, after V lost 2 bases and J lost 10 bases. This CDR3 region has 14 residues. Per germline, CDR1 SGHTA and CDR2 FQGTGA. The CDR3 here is CASSLEGAASPLHF. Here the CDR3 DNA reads TGTGCCAGCAGCTTAGAGGGGGCAGCATCACCCCTCCACTTT.